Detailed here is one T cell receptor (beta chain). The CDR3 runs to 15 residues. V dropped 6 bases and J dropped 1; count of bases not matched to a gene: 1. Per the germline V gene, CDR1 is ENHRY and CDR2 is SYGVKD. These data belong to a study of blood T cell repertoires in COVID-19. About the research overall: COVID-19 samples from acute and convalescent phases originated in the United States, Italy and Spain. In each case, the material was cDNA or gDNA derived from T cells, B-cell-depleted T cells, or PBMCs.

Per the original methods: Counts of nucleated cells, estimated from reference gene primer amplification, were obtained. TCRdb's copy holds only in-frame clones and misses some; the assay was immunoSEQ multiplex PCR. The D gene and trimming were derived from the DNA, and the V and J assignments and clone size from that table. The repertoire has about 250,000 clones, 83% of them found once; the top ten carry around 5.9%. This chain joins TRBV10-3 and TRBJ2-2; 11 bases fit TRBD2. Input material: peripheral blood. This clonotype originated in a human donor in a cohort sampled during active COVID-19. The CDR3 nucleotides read TGTGCCATCAGAGGACTAGCGGGGAACACCGGGGAGCTGTTTTTT. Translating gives CAIRGLAGNTGELFF.